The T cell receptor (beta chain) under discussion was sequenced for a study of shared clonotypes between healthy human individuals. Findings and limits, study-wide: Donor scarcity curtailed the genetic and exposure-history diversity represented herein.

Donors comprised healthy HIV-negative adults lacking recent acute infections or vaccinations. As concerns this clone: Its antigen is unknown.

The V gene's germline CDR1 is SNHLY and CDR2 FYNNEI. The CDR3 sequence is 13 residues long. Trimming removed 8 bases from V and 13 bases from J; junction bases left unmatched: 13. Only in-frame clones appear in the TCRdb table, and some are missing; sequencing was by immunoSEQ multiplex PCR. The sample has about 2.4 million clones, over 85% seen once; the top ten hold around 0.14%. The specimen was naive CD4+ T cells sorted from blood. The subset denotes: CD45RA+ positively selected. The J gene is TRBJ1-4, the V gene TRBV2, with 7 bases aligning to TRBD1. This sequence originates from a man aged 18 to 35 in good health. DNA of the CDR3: TGTGCCAGCCGAAGGGACTTCCCAGGGGGACTGTTTTTT. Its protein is CASRRDFPGGLFF.